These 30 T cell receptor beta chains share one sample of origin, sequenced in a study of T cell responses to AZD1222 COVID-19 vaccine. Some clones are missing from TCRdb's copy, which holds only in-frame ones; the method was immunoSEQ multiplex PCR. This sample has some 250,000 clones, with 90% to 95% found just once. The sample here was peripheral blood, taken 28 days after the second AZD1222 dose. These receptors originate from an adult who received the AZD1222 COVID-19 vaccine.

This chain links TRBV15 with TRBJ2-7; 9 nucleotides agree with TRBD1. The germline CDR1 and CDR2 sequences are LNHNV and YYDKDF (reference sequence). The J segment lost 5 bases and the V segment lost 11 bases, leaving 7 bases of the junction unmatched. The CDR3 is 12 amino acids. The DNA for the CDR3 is TGTGCCGTGAGGACAGGGGCGAACGAGCAGTACTTC. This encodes CAVRTGANEQYF.

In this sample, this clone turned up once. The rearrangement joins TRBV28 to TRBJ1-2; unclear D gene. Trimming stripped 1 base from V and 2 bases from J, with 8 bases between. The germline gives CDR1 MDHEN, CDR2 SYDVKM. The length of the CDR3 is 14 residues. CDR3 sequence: CASSLSVSNYGYTF. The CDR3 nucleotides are TGTGCCAGCAGTTTATCGGTCAGCAACTATGGCTACACCTTC.

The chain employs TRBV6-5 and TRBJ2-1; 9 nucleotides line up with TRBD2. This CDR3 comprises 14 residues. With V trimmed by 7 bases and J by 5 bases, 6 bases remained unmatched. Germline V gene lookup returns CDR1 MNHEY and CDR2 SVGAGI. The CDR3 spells CASIATSGHNEQFF. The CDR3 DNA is TGTGCCAGCATAGCGACTAGCGGACACAATGAGCAGTTCTTC.

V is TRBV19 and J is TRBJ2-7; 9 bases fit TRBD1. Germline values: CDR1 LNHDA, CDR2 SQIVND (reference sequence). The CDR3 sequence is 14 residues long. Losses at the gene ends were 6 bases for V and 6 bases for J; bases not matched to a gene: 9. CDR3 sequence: CASRPGQGAFEQYF. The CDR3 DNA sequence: TGTGCCAGTAGACCGGGACAGGGCGCTTTCGAGCAGTACTTC.

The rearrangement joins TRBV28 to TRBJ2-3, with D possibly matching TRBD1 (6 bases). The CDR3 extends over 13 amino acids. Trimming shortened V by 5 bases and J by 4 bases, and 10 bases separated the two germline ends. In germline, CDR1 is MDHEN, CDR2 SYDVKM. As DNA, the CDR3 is TGTGCCAGCAGTCTATCAGGGGCAGATACGCAGTATTTT. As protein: CASSLSGADTQYF.

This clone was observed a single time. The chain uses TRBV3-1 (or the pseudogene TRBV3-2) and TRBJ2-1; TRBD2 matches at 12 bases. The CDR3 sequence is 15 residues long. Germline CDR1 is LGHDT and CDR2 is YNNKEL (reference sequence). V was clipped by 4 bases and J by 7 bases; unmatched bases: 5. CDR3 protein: CASSPGLAGVNEQFF. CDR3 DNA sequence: TGTGCCAGCAGCCCGGGACTAGCGGGTGTGAATGAGCAGTTCTTC.

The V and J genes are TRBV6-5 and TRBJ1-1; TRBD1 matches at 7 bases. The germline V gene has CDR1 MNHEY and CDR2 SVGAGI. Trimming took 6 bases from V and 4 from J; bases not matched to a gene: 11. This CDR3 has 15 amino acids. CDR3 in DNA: TGTGCCAGCAGAACGGGAGGGCAGGGGGGCACTGAAGCTTTCTTT. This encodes CASRTGGQGGTEAFF.

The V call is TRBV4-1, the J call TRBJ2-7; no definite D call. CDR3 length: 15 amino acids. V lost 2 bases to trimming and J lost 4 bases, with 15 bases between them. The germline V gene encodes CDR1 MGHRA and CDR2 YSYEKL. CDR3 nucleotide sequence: TGCGCCAGCAGCCAACATAGTGCCAGAGATTACGAGCAGTACTTC. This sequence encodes CASSQHSARDYEQYF.

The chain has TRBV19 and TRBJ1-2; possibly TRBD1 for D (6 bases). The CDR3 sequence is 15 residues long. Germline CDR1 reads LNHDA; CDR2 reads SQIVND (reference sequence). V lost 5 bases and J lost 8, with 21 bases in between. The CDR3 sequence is CASSSWGAGLLGYTF. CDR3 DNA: TGTGCCAGTAGTTCGTGGGGGGCAGGACTGCTCGGCTACACCTTC. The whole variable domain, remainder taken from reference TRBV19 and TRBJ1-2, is DGGITQSPKYLFRKEGQNVTLSCEQNLNHDAMYWYRQDPGQGLRLIYYSQIVNDFQKGDIAEGYSVSREKKESFPLTVTSAQKNPTAFYLCASSSWGAGLLGYTFGSGTRLTVV.

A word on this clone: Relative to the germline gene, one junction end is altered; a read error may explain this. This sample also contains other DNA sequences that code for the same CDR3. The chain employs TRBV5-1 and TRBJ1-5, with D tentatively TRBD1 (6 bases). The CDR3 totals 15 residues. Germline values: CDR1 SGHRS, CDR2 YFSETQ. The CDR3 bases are TGCGCCAGCAGTTTGGGGACAAGTAGCAATCAGCCCCAGCATTTT. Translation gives CASSLGTSSNQPQHF.

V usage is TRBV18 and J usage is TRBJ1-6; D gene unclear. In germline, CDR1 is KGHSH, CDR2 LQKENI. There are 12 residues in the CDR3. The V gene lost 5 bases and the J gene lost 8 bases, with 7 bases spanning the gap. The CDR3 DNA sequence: TGTGCCAGCTCAACTAGTTATTCACCCCTCCACTTT. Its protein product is CASSTSYSPLHF. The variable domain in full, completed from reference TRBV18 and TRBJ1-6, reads NAGVMQNPRHLVRRRGQEARLRCSPMKGHSHVYWYRQLPEEGLKFMVYLQKENIIDESGMPKERFSAEFPKEGPSILRIQQVVRGDSAAYFCASSTSYSPLHFGNGTRLTVT.

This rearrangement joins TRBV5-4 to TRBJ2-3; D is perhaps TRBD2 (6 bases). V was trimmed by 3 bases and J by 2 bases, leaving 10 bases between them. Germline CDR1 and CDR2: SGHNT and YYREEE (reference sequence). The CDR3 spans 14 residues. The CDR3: CASSSTRDTDTQYF. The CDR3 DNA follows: TGTGCCAGCAGCTCGACTAGGGACACAGATACGCAGTATTTT.

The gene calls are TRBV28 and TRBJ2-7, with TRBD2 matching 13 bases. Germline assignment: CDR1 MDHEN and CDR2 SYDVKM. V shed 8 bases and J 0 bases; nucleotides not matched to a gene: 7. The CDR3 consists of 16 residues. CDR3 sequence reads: CASGPRTSGSSYEQYF. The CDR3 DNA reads TGTGCCAGCGGACCCCGGACTAGCGGGAGCTCCTACGAGCAGTACTTC. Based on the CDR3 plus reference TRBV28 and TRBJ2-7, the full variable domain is DVKVTQSSRYLVKRTGEKVFLECVQDMDHENMFWYRQDPGLGLRLIYFSYDVKMKEKGDIPEGYSVSREKKERFSLILESASTNQTSMYLCASGPRTSGSSYEQYFGPGTRLTVT.

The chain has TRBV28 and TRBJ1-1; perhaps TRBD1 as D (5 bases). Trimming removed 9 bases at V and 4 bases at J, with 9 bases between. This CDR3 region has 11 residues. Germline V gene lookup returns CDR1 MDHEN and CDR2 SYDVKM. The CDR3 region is CASWGGTEAFF. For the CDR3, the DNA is TGTGCCAGTTGGGGGGGCACTGAAGCTTTCTTT.

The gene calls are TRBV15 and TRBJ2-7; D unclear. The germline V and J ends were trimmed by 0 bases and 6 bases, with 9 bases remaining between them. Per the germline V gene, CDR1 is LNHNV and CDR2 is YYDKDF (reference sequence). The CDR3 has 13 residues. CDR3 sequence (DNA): TGTGCCACCAGCAGAGATGAGCCCCCCGAGCAGTACTTC. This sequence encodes CATSRDEPPEQYF.

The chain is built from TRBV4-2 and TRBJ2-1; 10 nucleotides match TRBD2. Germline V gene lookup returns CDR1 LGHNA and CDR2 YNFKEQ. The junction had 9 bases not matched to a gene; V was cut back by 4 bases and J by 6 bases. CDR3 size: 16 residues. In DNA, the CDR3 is TGTGCCAGCAGCCCAATGGGCCTAGCGGGGGCCAATGAGCAGTTCTTC. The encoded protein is CASSPMGLAGANEQFF.

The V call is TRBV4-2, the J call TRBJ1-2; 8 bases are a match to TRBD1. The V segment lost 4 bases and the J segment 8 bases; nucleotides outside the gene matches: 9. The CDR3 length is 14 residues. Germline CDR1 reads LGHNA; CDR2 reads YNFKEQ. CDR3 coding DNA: TGTGCCAGCAGCCCAAACGACAGGGGAAGCGGCTACACCTTC. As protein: CASSPNDRGSGYTF.

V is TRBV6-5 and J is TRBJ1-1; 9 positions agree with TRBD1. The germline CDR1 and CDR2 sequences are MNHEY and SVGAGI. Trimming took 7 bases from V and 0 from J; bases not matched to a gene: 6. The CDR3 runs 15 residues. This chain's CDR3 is CASTDRGYMNTEAFF. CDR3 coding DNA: TGTGCCAGCACGGACAGGGGATACATGAACACTGAAGCTTTCTTT.

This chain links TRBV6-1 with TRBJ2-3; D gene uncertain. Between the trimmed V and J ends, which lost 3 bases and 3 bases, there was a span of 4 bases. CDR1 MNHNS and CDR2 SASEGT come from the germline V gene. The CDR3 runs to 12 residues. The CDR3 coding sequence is TGTGCCAGCAGTGAGCCTACAGATACGCAGTATTTT. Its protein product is CASSEPTDTQYF.

In DNA form, the CDR3 reads TGTGCCAGCAGCCAAGATTGGCAGAACACTGAAGCTTTCTTT. Translated: CASSQDWQNTEAFF. J is TRBJ1-1 and V is TRBV3-1 (or the pseudogene TRBV3-2); D call uncertain. Germline V gene data show CDR1 as LGHDT and CDR2 as YNNKEL (reference sequence). The CDR3 covers 14 residues. V lost 0 bases to trimming and J lost 1 base, with 6 bases between them.

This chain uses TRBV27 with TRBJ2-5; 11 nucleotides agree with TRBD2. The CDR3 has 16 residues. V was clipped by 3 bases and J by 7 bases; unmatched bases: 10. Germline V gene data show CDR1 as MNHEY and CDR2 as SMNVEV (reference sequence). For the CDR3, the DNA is TGTGCCAGCAGTTTTGGGACTAGCGGCGCTTCAGGGACCCAGTACTTC. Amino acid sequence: CASSFGTSGASGTQYF.

The CDR3 region has the DNA TGTGCCAGCAGGGCCTCGGGGGGACAGCCCCAGCATTTT. Protein product: CASRASGGQPQHF. The rearrangement joins TRBV27 to TRBJ1-5; D perhaps matches TRBD1 (5 bases). The CDR3 contains 13 residues. Trimming removed 6 bases at V and 7 bases at J, with 13 bases between. Germline V gene lookup returns CDR1 MNHEY and CDR2 SMNVEV (reference sequence).

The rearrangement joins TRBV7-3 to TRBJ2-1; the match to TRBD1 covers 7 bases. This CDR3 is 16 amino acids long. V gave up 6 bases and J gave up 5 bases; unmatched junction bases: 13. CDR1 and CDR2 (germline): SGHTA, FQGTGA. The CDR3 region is CASSISPTGINNEQFF. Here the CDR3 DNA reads TGTGCCAGCAGTATCTCACCGACAGGGATAAACAATGAGCAGTTCTTC.

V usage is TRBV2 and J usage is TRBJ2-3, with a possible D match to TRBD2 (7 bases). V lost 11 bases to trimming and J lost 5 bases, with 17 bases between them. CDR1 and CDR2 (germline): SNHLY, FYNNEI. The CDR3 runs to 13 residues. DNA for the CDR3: TGTGCCGTGAGGGGGGGGCCGGGAGATACGCAGTATTTT. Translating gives CAVRGGPGDTQYF.

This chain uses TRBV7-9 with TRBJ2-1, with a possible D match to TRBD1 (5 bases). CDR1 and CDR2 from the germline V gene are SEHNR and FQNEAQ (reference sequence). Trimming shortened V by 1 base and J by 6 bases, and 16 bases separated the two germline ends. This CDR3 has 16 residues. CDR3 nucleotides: TGTGCCAGCAGCTTAGTCGTGAAGGCAGGGATCAATGAGCAGTTCTTC. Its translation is CASSLVVKAGINEQFF. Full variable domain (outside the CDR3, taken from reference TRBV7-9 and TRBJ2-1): DTGVSQNPRHKITKRGQNVTFRCDPISEHNRLYWYRQTLGQGPEFLTYFQNEAQLEKSRLLSDRFSAERPKGSFSTLEIQRTEQGDSAMYLCASSLVVKAGINEQFFGPGTRLTVL.

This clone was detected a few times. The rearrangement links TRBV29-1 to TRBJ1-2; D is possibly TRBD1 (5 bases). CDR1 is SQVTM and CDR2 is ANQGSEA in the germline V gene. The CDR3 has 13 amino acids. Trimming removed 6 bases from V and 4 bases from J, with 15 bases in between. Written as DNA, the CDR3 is TGCAGCGTAGATCCGACAGAGAGCTATGGCTACACCTTC. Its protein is CSVDPTESYGYTF.

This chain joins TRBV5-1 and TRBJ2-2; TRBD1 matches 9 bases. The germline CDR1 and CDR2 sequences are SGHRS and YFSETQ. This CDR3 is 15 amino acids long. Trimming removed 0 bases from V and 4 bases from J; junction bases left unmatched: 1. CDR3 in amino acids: CASSLATGGTGELFF. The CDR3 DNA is TGCGCCAGCAGCTTGGCGACAGGGGGCACCGGGGAGCTGTTTTTT.

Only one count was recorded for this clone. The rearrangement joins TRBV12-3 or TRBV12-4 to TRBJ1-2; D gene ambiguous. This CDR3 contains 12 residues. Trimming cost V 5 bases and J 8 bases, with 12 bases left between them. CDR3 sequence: CASSATLGGYTF. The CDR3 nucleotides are TGTGCCAGCAGTGCAACCCTGGGAGGCTACACCTTC.

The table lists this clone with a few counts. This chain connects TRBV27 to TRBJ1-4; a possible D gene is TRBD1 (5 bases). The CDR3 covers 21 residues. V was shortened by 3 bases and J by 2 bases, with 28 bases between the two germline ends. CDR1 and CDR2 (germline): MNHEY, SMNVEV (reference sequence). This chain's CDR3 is CASSFGLWGLGGFATNEKLFF. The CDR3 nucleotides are TGTGCCAGCAGTTTTGGTCTCTGGGGACTGGGTGGATTTGCGACTAATGAAAAACTGTTTTTT.

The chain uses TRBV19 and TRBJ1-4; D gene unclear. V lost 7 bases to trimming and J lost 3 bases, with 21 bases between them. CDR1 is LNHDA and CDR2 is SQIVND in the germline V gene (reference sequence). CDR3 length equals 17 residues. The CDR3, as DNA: TGTGCCAGTACCCCGGGCCAAGGAGTTCTGGCTAATGAAAAACTGTTTTTT. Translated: CASTPGQGVLANEKLFF.